This TCR beta chain originates from a study of radiation and T cells in renal cell carcinoma. Study background: Nephrectomy followed 15 Gy stereotactic body radiation by 4 weeks.

The time point denotes: blood 2 weeks post-SBRT. Treatment defined: 15 Gy SBRT to primary tumor, nephrectomy 4 weeks later. Looked up from germline, CDR1 is SGDLS and CDR2 is YYNGEE. The CDR3 loop spans 15 amino acids. The V gene lost 0 bases and the J gene lost 0 bases, with 10 bases spanning the gap. Study-wide results and caveats: Without pretreatment biopsies, baseline tumor clonotype presence was undetermined. Top tumor clonotypes rose in blood 2 weeks post-radiation, then contracted.

About this clone: What it binds is not known. This specimen includes other DNA sequences encoding the same CDR3.

TCRdb's table, derived via immunoSEQ multiplex PCR, lists solely in-frame clones and lacks some. The data show some 130,000 clones, about 81% seen once. This sequence was found in a woman aged 60-75 years with renal cell carcinoma. This chain links TRBV9 with TRBJ2-7, with a tentative D call TRBD1 (6 bases). Sequenced here: blood, sampled from a patient whose treatment included radiotherapy and nephrectomy. The CDR3 is CASSVAGESSYEQYF. As DNA, the CDR3 is TGTGCCAGCAGCGTAGCAGGGGAGAGCTCCTACGAGCAGTACTTC.